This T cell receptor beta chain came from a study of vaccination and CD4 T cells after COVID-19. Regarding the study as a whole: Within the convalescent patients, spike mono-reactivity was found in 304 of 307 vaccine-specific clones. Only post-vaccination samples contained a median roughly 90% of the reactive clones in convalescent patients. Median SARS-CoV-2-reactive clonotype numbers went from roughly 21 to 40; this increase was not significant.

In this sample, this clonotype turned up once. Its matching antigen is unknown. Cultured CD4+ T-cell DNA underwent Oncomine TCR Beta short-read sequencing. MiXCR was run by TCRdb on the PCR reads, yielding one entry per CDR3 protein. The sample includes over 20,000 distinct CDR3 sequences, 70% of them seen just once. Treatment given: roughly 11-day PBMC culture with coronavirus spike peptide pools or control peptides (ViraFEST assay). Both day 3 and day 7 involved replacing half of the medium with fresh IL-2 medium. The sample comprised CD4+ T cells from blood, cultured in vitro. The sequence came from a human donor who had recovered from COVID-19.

CDR3 in DNA: TGCAGTGCAGACCAACCGGGTCCCTACGAGCAGTACTTC. Its translation is CSADQPGPYEQYF. The chain employs TRBV20-1 and TRBJ2-7; D gene ambiguous. There are 13 residues in the CDR3. Germline CDR1 and CDR2: DFQATT and SNEGSKA (reference sequence). V dropped 6 bases and J dropped 2 bases, with 14 bases sitting between them.